These 20 T cell receptor beta chains came from one sample sequenced in a study of shared clonotypes between healthy human individuals. The method was immunoSEQ multiplex PCR; TCRdb's version includes in-frame clones alone and lacks a portion of them. The repertoire holds around 2,000,000 clones, with 95% as singletons. The sequenced sample consisted of naive CD4+ T cells sorted from blood. Regarding subset: CD45RA+ positively selected. These receptors were taken from a man younger than 35 in good health.

This clone appeared once. The chain recombines TRBV28 with TRBJ1-1, with 7 nucleotides matching TRBD1. This CDR3 is 18 amino acids long. Germline trimming cut 3 bases from V and 1 base from J; bases unmatched to any gene: 14. Germline V CDR1 and CDR2: MDHEN, SYDVKM. The DNA for the CDR3 is TGTGCCAGCAGTTTCCCCCTTTGGGCAGGGGGGGCGAACACTGAAGCTTTCTTT. This encodes CASSFPLWAGGANTEAFF.

In this sample, this clone turned up once. The chain is built from TRBV28 and TRBJ1-4; D perhaps matches TRBD1 (5 bases). The CDR3 has 14 amino acids. With 5 bases removed from V and 4 bases from J, the gap between germline ends came to 11 bases. Germline assignment: CDR1 MDHEN and CDR2 SYDVKM. The CDR3 DNA follows: TGTGCCAGCAGTCTCCGGGGGATTAATGAAAAACTGTTTTTT. Amino acid sequence: CASSLRGINEKLFF.

The chain recombines TRBV21-1 with TRBJ2-7. TRBV21-1 is labeled a pseudogene. The CDR3 consists of 9 residues. CDR3 bases: TGTGCCAGCTGGAACGAGCAGTACTTC. Protein: CASWNEQYF.

The rearrangement uses TRBV27 and TRBJ2-7; D is unclear. Germline CDR1 reads MNHEY; CDR2 reads SMNVEV (reference sequence). V lost 6 bases and J 0 bases, leaving 12 bases between the germline ends. This CDR3 is 14 amino acids long. The CDR3 protein is CASSPGVPSYEQYF. DNA for the CDR3: TGTGCCAGCAGCCCAGGAGTCCCCTCCTACGAGCAGTACTTC.

This chain links TRBV30 with TRBJ2-2; maybe TRBD1 (6 bases). CDR3 length equals 15 residues. The germline V gene encodes CDR1 GTSNPN and CDR2 SVGIG (reference sequence). Trimming pared 4 bases from V and 3 bases from J, leaving 15 bases between. The CDR3 DNA follows: TGTGCCTGGATAGGACAGCCGATTGACACCGGGGAGCTGTTTTTT. This translates into CAWIGQPIDTGELFF.

The chain links TRBV11-2 to TRBJ2-5; 7 bases are a match to TRBD1. V was clipped by 5 bases and J by 5 bases; unmatched bases: 11. The CDR3 contains 15 residues. From germline, CDR1 is SGHAT and CDR2 FQNNGV. The CDR3, as DNA: TGTGCCAGCAGCCCGGGGACAGCGCGAAGGGAGACCCAGTACTTC. Translation gives CASSPGTARRETQYF. Full variable domain (rest looked up from reference TRBV11-2 and TRBJ2-5): EAGVAQSPRYKIIEKRQSVAFWCNPISGHATLYWYQQILGQGPKLLIQFQNNGVVDDSQLPKDRFSAERLKGVDSTLKIQPAKLEDSAVYLCASSPGTARRETQYFGPGTRLLVL.

This chain links TRBV10-1 with TRBJ2-3, with unresolved D. The V end was cut by 5 bases, the J end by 0 bases, with 9 bases between. Germline CDR1 WNHNN, CDR2 SYGVQD (reference sequence). CDR3 length: 14 amino acids. As DNA, the CDR3 is TGCGCCAGCAGTCACAGCTCTAGCACAGATACGCAGTATTTT. Its protein product is CASSHSSSTDTQYF.

This chain uses TRBV6-1 with TRBJ1-5; D is uncertain. The V end lost 2 bases, the J end lost 7 bases, and 15 bases lay between the germline ends. The CDR3 is 15 amino acids. CDR1 and CDR2 from the germline V gene are MNHNS and SASEGT. The CDR3 here is CASSEPGAPGQPQHF. In DNA, the CDR3 is TGTGCCAGCAGTGAACCGGGTGCCCCCGGACAGCCCCAGCATTTT.

V and J are TRBV5-7 and TRBJ1-5; D is perhaps TRBD1 (6 bases). TRBV5-7 is given ORF status, its function remaining uncertain. The CDR3 totals 16 residues. V lost 3 bases, J lost 3 bases, and 16 bases lay in between. The DNA for the CDR3 is TGTGCCAGCAGCTCCCTCTCCCGACAGGTCAATCAGCCCCAGCATTTT. Residues: CASSSLSRQVNQPQHF.

The rearrangement uses TRBV19 and TRBJ1-6; 7 bases map to TRBD1. The CDR3 has 13 residues. Per germline, CDR1 LNHDA and CDR2 SQIVND (reference sequence). V lost 8 bases, J lost 7 bases, and 5 bases stayed unmatched. In DNA form, the CDR3 reads TGTGCCAGTTCGACAGGGAGCAATTCACCCCTCCACTTT. This encodes CASSTGSNSPLHF.

This rearrangement joins TRBV28 to TRBJ1-1, with D possibly being TRBD1 (5 bases). The germline CDR1 and CDR2 sequences are MDHEN and SYDVKM. V lost 6 bases and J 4 bases, leaving 15 bases between the germline ends. The CDR3 runs to 14 residues. The CDR3 sequence: CASSVDSRGTEAFF. The DNA for the CDR3 is TGTGCCAGCAGCGTAGACAGTAGAGGCACTGAAGCTTTCTTT.

This clone is a singleton in its sample. The gene calls are TRBV18 and TRBJ2-7; 8 bases align to TRBD1. Germline V gene lookup returns CDR1 KGHSH and CDR2 LQKENI. CDR3 length equals 15 residues. V was clipped by 10 bases and J by 2 bases; unmatched bases: 13. The CDR3 bases are TGTGCCACCGCACAATCCGGGACAGGACCCTACGAGCAGTACTTC. Its protein product is CATAQSGTGPYEQYF.

This chain joins TRBV5-1 and TRBJ2-7, with unresolved D. Trimming pared 2 bases from V and 2 bases from J, leaving 11 bases between. Germline V gene sequence: CDR1 SGHRS, CDR2 YFSETQ. This CDR3 comprises 14 residues. In nucleotides, the CDR3 is TGCGCCAGCAGCTTAACAGTTAGTCCCTACGAGCAGTACTTC. Its protein is CASSLTVSPYEQYF.

The V and J genes are TRBV5-6 and TRBJ2-7; 8 bases fit TRBD2. The junction had 1 base not matched to a gene; V was cut back by 2 bases and J by 0 bases. Germline CDR1 reads SGHDT; CDR2 reads YYEEEE. This CDR3 has 14 amino acids. CDR3 loop: CASSFRGGSYEQYF. In DNA form, the CDR3 reads TGTGCCAGCAGCTTCCGGGGGGGCTCCTACGAGCAGTACTTC.

This chain links TRBV30 with TRBJ1-3; D possibly corresponds to TRBD1 (6 bases). Looked up from germline, CDR1 is GTSNPN and CDR2 is SVGIG (reference sequence). The CDR3 extends over 15 amino acids. Trimming took 4 bases from V and 3 from J, leaving 16 bases between them. CDR3 sequence: CAWTSSGTSGNTIYF. The DNA for the CDR3 is TGTGCCTGGACCTCGTCCGGGACAAGTGGAAACACCATATATTTT.

The chain joins TRBV4-2 to TRBJ1-6, with 10 bases fitting TRBD1. J lost 10 bases, V lost 5 bases, and 11 bases had no gene match. CDR3 length equals 16 residues. CDR1 and CDR2 from the germline V gene are LGHNA and YNFKEQ. The CDR3 reads CASSLEGLGQGSPLHF. CDR3 in DNA: TGTGCCAGCAGCTTGGAGGGTCTGGGACAGGGGTCACCCCTCCACTTT.

This chain uses TRBV19 with TRBJ1-5; D is uncertain. V gave up 3 bases and J gave up 2 bases, with 11 bases separating them. The CDR3 is made up of 15 amino acids. Per germline, CDR1 LNHDA and CDR2 SQIVND (reference sequence). CDR3 sequence reads: CASSIVGPGNQPQHF. CDR3 sequence (DNA): TGTGCCAGTAGTATTGTAGGACCGGGCAATCAGCCCCAGCATTTT.

The chain links TRBV7-2 to TRBJ2-7, with 9 nucleotides matching TRBD2. The germline CDR1 and CDR2 sequences are SGHTA and FQGNSA. The CDR3 contains 15 residues. V shed 1 base and J 3 bases; nucleotides not matched to a gene: 4. CDR3 region: CASSLGVTSGYEQYF. CDR3 sequence (DNA): TGTGCCAGCAGCTTAGGTGTGACTAGCGGCTACGAGCAGTACTTC.

With respect to this clone: This sample also contains other DNA sequences that code for the same CDR3. The J gene is TRBJ1-1, the V gene TRBV11-2; D unclear. Germline V gene lookup returns CDR1 SGHAT and CDR2 FQNNGV. The V gene lost 5 bases and the J gene lost 1 base, with 8 bases spanning the gap. This CDR3 contains 13 residues. The CDR3 region has the DNA TGTGCCAGCAGCCCGACGGGGAACACTGAAGCTTTCTTT. It translates to CASSPTGNTEAFF.

The chain is built from TRBV2 and TRBJ1-1; D perhaps matches TRBD1 (6 bases). The CDR3 extends over 12 amino acids. V dropped 6 bases and J dropped 11 bases, with 16 bases sitting between them. In germline, CDR1 is SNHLY, CDR2 FYNNEI. This CDR3 is CASRAQGLVAFF. CDR3 nucleotide sequence: TGTGCCAGCAGGGCACAGGGTCTCGTGGCTTTCTTT.